This TCR beta chain was observed in a study of cytomegalovirus exposure and HLA in healthy donors. Findings of the study overall: Three chains tied to CMV proved CMV antigen-specific in vitro. A missense DCLRE1C variant was associated with V- and J-gene trimming of TCR beta chains in a later analysis, and an independent cohort replicated the association.

V lost 2 bases and J lost 2; bases outside the gene matches: 22. CDR3 length equals 21 residues. Per the germline V gene, CDR1 is SGHRS and CDR2 is YFSETQ. In the PCR, 60 Vbeta and 13 Jbeta primers were used. The table came from immunoSEQ multiplex PCR; TCRdb's copy has only in-frame clones and leaves some out. The table lists around 210,000 clones, roughly 85% of them singletons. On this clone: The antigen remains unidentified.

The source of this sequence is a girl between 2 and 10 years old in good health and CMV-seronegative. The specimen sequenced was PBMCs. The rearrangement links TRBV5-1 to TRBJ2-5; 9 bases are a match to TRBD2. CDR3 in amino acids: CASSFPRGGNRTSVDQETQYF. CDR3 bases: TGCGCCAGCAGCTTCCCCAGAGGGGGAAACAGGACTAGCGTAGATCAAGAGACCCAGTACTTC.